The clone carrying this T cell receptor beta chain was recorded once. The sample has other DNA sequences that encode this CDR3 too. Some clones are missing from TCRdb's copy, which holds only in-frame ones; the method was immunoSEQ multiplex PCR. Of 120,000 or so clones in the sample, more than 70% were seen once. This specimen belongs to a study of blood T cell repertoires in COVID-19. V was clipped by 4 bases and J by 0 bases, with 5 bases between them. The CDR3 runs to 12 residues. Looked up from germline, CDR1 is SGDLS and CDR2 is YYNGEE. The chain combines TRBV9 with TRBJ2-7, with D unclear. This clonotype originated in a woman aged 45-65 years with acute or convalescent COVID-19. The sample comprised peripheral blood. CDR3 amino acids: CASSPSSYEQYF. CDR3 nucleotide sequence: TGTGCCAGCAGCCCTAGCTCCTACGAGCAGTACTTC.